This entry concerns a single T cell receptor beta chain. As yet, its antigen is unknown. The CDR3 contains 10 residues. V was pared by 7 bases and J by 13 bases, with 8 bases of the junction left unmatched. Germline assignment: CDR1 SQVTM and CDR2 ANQGSEA. This specimen comes from a study of T cells in Graves' hyperthyroidism and ophthalmopathy. Study-level points and caveats: Most thyroid-expanded clonotypes above 0.001 were also found in blood. The authors' 13 V-J model separated ophthalmopathy from stable hyperthyroidism.

TCR beta CDR3 regions were amplified from RNA. During a first-round RT-PCR of the TCR CDR3, the HTBI primer set was used. TCRdb itself ran the multiplex PCR reads through MiXCR, one entry per CDR3 protein. This table has 530,000 or so distinct CDR3 sequences, about half appearing once. The origin of this receptor is a woman younger than 30 with Graves' hyperthyroidism. Sequenced: peripheral blood or thyroid tissue (not recorded which). V gene TRBV29-1 combines with J gene TRBJ1-2, with 8 bases fitting TRBD1. The CDR3 nucleotides read TGCAGCGCGCTGGACAGGGCTAGCACCTTC. Its protein is CSALDRASTF.